This TCR beta chain was found in a study of shared clonotypes between healthy human individuals (dated by TCRdb to about 2020). Some background on the complete study: The cohort comprised a couple of women and a few men aged 18 to 49 years. Per donor, three plates each were used for CD4 naive and CD4 memory, two for CD8 naive, and one for CD8 memory. To estimate repertoire size and how much clonotypes are shared between individuals, the study performed deep sequencing of blood TCR repertoires from five healthy adults. To increase sequencing depth and limit assay-specific biases, TCR repertoire library preparation and sequencing were carried out by different laboratories using diverse techniques. Per donor, leukapheresis produced somewhere between about 0.9 and 9.5 billion PBMCs.

TCR CDR3 regions were amplified from genomic DNA by multiplex PCR using the deep immunoSEQ assay. Genomic DNA extracted from each cell subset was distributed evenly over all wells of several immunoSEQ 96-well plates, and each plate served as one replicate. For sorted subsets, each replicate PCR was loaded with about 0.2 ug genomic DNA, equivalent to approximately 27,000 T cell genomes. Purified libraries were measured with a Qubit 3.0 fluorometer, size-checked on a Bioanalyzer 2100, and measured again with the KAPA Library Quantification kit. A separate single-read 150-cycle Illumina NextSeq 550 flow cell was used to sequence each immunoSEQ 96-well plate. The paper's data handling went like this. Because the immunoSEQ output included only junctional sequences and no quality scores, the filtering could not be the same as the filtering used for full-length reads. To assign V/J genes and CDR3, sequences were annotated using PyIR, a Python wrapper for IgBLAST v1.9, with IMGT germline references. Any read was removed if the V/J assignment was weak (E-value above 1e-6), the CDR3 was missing, or the read contained stop codons, out-of-frame junctions, or ambiguous translated residues. V3J clonotypes were defined as sequences sharing an identical inferred V gene, J gene, and CDR3 amino acid sequence. The percentage overlap between two repertoires was calculated by dividing the number of shared unique clonotypes by the size of the smaller repertoire. Richness of each repertoire was evaluated using RTK rarefaction, the Chao1 estimator, and Recon v2.1 estimates of unobserved clonotypes. OLGA was used to compute generation probabilities for all TCRbeta clonotypes that the gDNA method yielded from a few donors. In its TCRdb copy, this immuneACCESS table keeps in-frame sequences only and misses some clones. Where compared with another copy, unresolved V genes explain less than half of these, and the others have no known cause. For V, J and clone size, that table is used; D and trimming come from the DNA. For this sample the table gives 2 million to 2.5 million clones, of which 93% were detected only once. The ten largest clones represent approximately 0.35% of the sample.

As for this clone: This clone's antigen is unknown. The record has no base qualities; no much larger clone is one base away.

Donors were healthy HIV-negative adults with no recently reported acute infections or vaccinations. All donors were Caucasian adults living in Nashville, Tennessee, USA. Magnetic negative selection was used to enrich CD4+ T cells, after which naive cells were positively selected on CD45RA and the negative fraction became the memory subset. Blood was collected by leukapheresis, and PBMCs were isolated by Ficoll-Histopaque density gradient centrifugation and then cryopreserved in liquid nitrogen vapor phase. Analytical flow cytometry was used to check the purity and quantity of every magnetically sorted T cell population. Genomic DNA was isolated from every sorted fraction and measured by UV absorbance on a Nanodrop 2000c. Points the paper makes about the study in general: Even with the large sequencing depth, rarefaction of the sorted-subset datasets indicated that sequencing was incomplete. Because the study included only a small number of donors, the genetic and exposure-history diversity represented was limited. Pairwise subsampling led to the expectation that sequencing depth would affect the degree of clonotype sharing among donors. About 5% of naive CD4, roughly 3.5% of naive CD8, approximately 2.2% of memory CD4, and roughly 0.4% of memory CD8 clonotypes were shared across several donors. Sampling was limited to blood, and TCR repertoires in tissue likely differ from TCR repertoires in blood. Larger estimated clonotype richness was generally found for naive subsets than for memory subsets. Clonotypes shared by all four sorted-subset donors showed higher generation probabilities than non-shared clonotypes.

Sequencing was carried out using naive CD4+ T cells from PBMCs. Per the publication, the cell subset or site label means: CD45RA+ positively selected. This receptor was obtained from a man aged 18 to 29 in good health. Some clones in this sample may be carry-over from other donors' samples.

The nucleotide sequence reads as follows: TGTGCCTGGAACGGGGCGGGAGGGTACGAGCAGTACTTC. This translates into CAWNGAGGYEQYF. The chain is made from TRBV30 and TRBJ2-7; 9 bases in between match TRBD2. Based on the germline V gene (reference sequence), the CDR1 and CDR2 sequences are GTSNPN and SVGIG. V ends up 4 bases short and J 4 bases short, with an unmatched junction base count of 5. Measured from the cysteine to the phenylalanine, the CDR3 is 13 residues long. Just the 39-base CDR3 DNA is kept, in frame starting at base 1.